A single sample is the source of the 6 T cell receptor beta chains below, sequenced in a study of T-cell reconstitution after alpha-beta-depleted transplantation in children. Construction of the TCRbeta library involved unique molecular identifiers. TCRdb reanalysed the PCR reads using MiXCR and keeps one entry per CDR3 protein. This table holds 490,000 or so distinct CDR3 sequences, under 12% found once. The material was PBMCs, obtained before TCRalphabeta/CD19-depleted stem cell transplant. The receptors shown here come from a child aged 2-9 years with inherited bone marrow failure, due to receive a stem cell transplant.

This clonotype was counted at least ten times. The rearrangement links TRBV4-2 to TRBJ2-1, with TRBD2 as a possible D gene (5 bases). V lost 1 base to trimming and J lost 0 bases, with 13 bases between them. The length of the CDR3 is 17 residues. CDR1 and CDR2 from the germline V gene are LGHNA and YNFKEQ. DNA of the CDR3: TGTGCCAGCAGCCAAGGGGATCGGGGTAGCTCCTACAATGAGCAGTTCTTC. Translated: CASSQGDRGSSYNEQFF.

This clonotype was counted between two and nine times. The chain is built from TRBV5-1 and TRBJ2-2; TRBD1 matches 8 bases. CDR3 length equals 16 residues. Germline CDR1 reads SGHRS; CDR2 reads YFSETQ. V shed 2 bases and J 4 bases; nucleotides not matched to a gene: 7. Here the CDR3 DNA reads TGCGCCAGCAGCTTTTATCAGGGGGCGTTCACCGGGGAGCTGTTTTTT. It is translated as CASSFYQGAFTGELFF. Looking up the rest from reference TRBV5-1 and TRBJ2-2 gives the full variable domain: KAGVTQTPRYLIKTRGQQVTLSCSPISGHRSVSWYQQTPGQGLQFLFEYFSETQRNKGNFPGRFSGRQFSNSRSEMNVSTLELGDSALYLCASSFYQGAFTGELFFGEGSRLTVL.

This clonotype occurred once. Since a much larger clone is just one base distant, this may be a read error. The gene calls are TRBV4-3 and TRBJ1-4; D may be TRBD1 (6 bases). This CDR3 is built from 14 residues. In germline, CDR1 is LGHNA, CDR2 YSLEER. The CDR3 spells CASSRTVPNEKPFF. Here the CDR3 DNA reads TGCGCCAGCAGCCGGACAGTACCTAATGAAAAACCGTTTTTT.

This clonotype was seen ten or more times. This sequence joins TRBV5-4 and TRBJ2-6; a possible D gene is TRBD2 (5 bases). CDR1 SGHNT and CDR2 YYREEE come from the germline V gene (reference sequence). The CDR3 totals 21 residues. V dropped 3 bases and J dropped 0 bases, with 25 bases sitting between them. The DNA of the CDR3 is TGTGCCAGCAGCTCTCCACCCGGGCTTGTGGAGGTGGCCTCTGGGGCCAACGTCCTGACTTTC. Its translation: CASSSPPGLVEVASGANVLTF.

DNA for the CDR3: TGTGCCAGCAGCTTCAACCGGGACCGCGAAGAGACCCAGTACTTC. The encoded protein is CASSFNRDREETQYF. The chain employs TRBV7-8 and TRBJ2-5; tentatively, D is TRBD1 or TRBD2 (5 bases each). CDR3 length: 15 residues. CDR1 is SGHVS and CDR2 is FQNEAQ in the germline V gene. V was pared by 3 bases and J by 3 bases, with 14 bases between.

This clonotype was detected ten times or more. This sequence joins TRBV27 and TRBJ2-5; D not resolved. Germline V CDR1 and CDR2: MNHEY, SMNVEV (reference sequence). With 0 bases removed from V and 0 bases from J, the gap between germline ends came to 8 bases. CDR3 length: 15 residues. CDR3 coding DNA: TGTGCCAGCAGTTTATCGGTGGGAAACCAAGAGACCCAGTACTTC. This codes for CASSLSVGNQETQYF.